These T cell receptor beta chains were read from a single sample in a study of molecular identifiers for immune sequencing clone quantification. One entry per CDR3 protein, called by TCRdb with MiXCR from the PCR reads. Among over 600,000 distinct CDR3 sequences listed, about 20% were seen once. Source material: naive CD8+ T cells from blood, with Jurkat cell RNA spiked in. These TCRs come from a human donor in good health. Some libraries in this study had Jurkat cell RNA spiked in. Both conserved end residues are part of each CDR3.

j_call	v_call	cdr3_aa
TRBJ2-3	TRBV7-9	CASSTRDSFTDTQYF
TRBJ2-7	TRBV6-2/TRBV6-3	CASSPGPYRSEQYF
TRBJ2-7	TRBV12-1	CASSNHRDGPYEQYF
TRBJ2-7	TRBV4-3	CASSQDFVGPDYEQYF
TRBJ2-7	TRBV7-2	CASSLGPYPYEQYF
TRBJ2-1	TRBV7-9	CASTPPLSYNEQFF
TRBJ1-1	TRBV15	CATSAGGPLIGTEAFF
TRBJ2-2	TRBV27	CASSPWTGGTGELFF
TRBJ2-3	TRBV18	CASSPDISGTDTQYF
TRBJ2-7	TRBV20-1	CSARRTSGNYYEQYF
TRBJ2-7	TRBV20-1	CSARDIASGYPYEQYF
TRBJ2-2	TRBV7-9	CASSSPTEAGELFF
TRBJ1-2	TRBV9	CASSVDEIPYGYTF
TRBJ2-3	TRBV4-1	CASSQVQDTDTQYF
TRBJ2-7	TRBV6-5	CASSLPDRRYEQYF
TRBJ1-1	TRBV4-3	CASSQDRDGAEAFF
TRBJ1-5	TRBV19	CASSTGWASQPQHF
TRBJ2-2	TRBV19	CATKEGEGGELFF
TRBJ2-7	TRBV6-1	CASSEDGYEQYF
TRBJ1-6	TRBV5-6	CASSLVGNSPLHF
TRBJ2-1	TRBV4-2	CASSQEGRTSGSVDEQFF
TRBJ2-5	TRBV2	CASSSTRDTVVETQYF
TRBJ2-2	TRBV9	CASSVGPGELFF
TRBJ2-1	TRBV6-2/TRBV6-3	CASTPRDSYIYNEQFF
TRBJ2-3	TRBV4-2	CASGRSLAGLEDTQYF
TRBJ2-3	TRBV7-6	CASSPGLAGGPFTDTQYF
TRBJ2-7	TRBV29-1	CSVQLAGFYEQYF
TRBJ1-1	TRBV19	CASSISGIAFF
TRBJ1-5	TRBV20-1	CSAPSRANQPQHF
TRBJ1-1	TRBV6-2/TRBV6-3	CASSLGRNTKAFF
TRBJ1-4	TRBV7-6	CASSPLAVVANEKLFF
TRBJ1-2	TRBV12-3/TRBV12-4	CASSPHLMPHNYGYTF
TRBJ2-7	TRBV6-5	CASSYSGGREQYF
TRBJ1-3	TRBV6-5	CASSLSGPGNTIYF
TRBJ2-7	TRBV4-1	CASSQSPGNYEQYF
TRBJ1-5	TRBV6-2/TRBV6-3	CASSYRGAFNNQPQHF
TRBJ2-5	TRBV12-3/TRBV12-4	CASRTDYRDVETQYF
TRBJ2-6	TRBV4-3	CASSQDMAGAGANVLTF
TRBJ2-2	TRBV7-3	CASSLNPGQNTGELFF
TRBJ1-2	TRBV30	CAWSYTGPGGVDNYGYTF
TRBJ1-4	TRBV6-2/TRBV6-3	CASSEGPRGEKLFF
TRBJ1-6	TRBV19	CASSGLLHSPLHF
TRBJ2-7	TRBV5-1	CASSWGTSGGYEQYF
TRBJ2-7	TRBV12-3/TRBV12-4	CASSLGRQSTYEQYF
TRBJ2-5	TRBV7-6	CASSTRDSGQETQYF
TRBJ1-2	TRBV20-1	CSAHTFPHGYTF
TRBJ2-3	TRBV9	CASSVATRGTSYTDTQYF
TRBJ2-5	TRBV4-1	CASSHTTGVETQYF
TRBJ2-2	TRBV19	CASSNGLAGAGELFF
TRBJ2-2	TRBV6-6	CASSQTTGTGRTGELFF
TRBJ1-1	TRBV6-2/TRBV6-3	CASTFSRDRGWVTEAFF
TRBJ1-1	TRBV2	CASSGDMMNTEAFF
TRBJ2-5	TRBV5-1	CASSLGELAPIPLRETQYF
TRBJ1-1	TRBV5-4	CASSLPGFEAFF
TRBJ2-1	TRBV27	CASSPRTTLNEQFF